What follows is one T cell receptor (beta chain) and its context. Its antigen is unknown. The sample comes from a study of high-grade serous ovarian cancer treatment subgroups. General observations from the study: TCR clonal relatedness correlated positively with neoantigen level.

Repertoires were generated with immunoSEQ multiplex PCR, while TCRdb's copy carries only in-frame clones and drops some. There are 30,000 to 40,000 clones in the sample; about 79% occur only once, and approximately 3.1% lies in the top ten. Tumor samples were taken before definitive surgery or chemotherapy. CDR1 and CDR2 (germline): WSHSY, SAAADI. The CDR3 contains 19 residues. Trimming shortened V by 6 bases and J by 5 bases, and 29 bases separated the two germline ends. Sequenced sample: tumor tissue. This TCR came from a human donor with high-grade serous ovarian cancer. The chain joins TRBV10-2 to TRBJ2-1, with D possibly matching TRBD2 (7 bases). CDR3 DNA: TGCGCCAGCAGGCTAGGAGGGGGGAGGGCCCTGAGGGGAGACAATGAGCAGTTCTTC. As protein: CASRLGGGRALRGDNEQFF.